One T cell receptor (beta chain) is described in this entry. It has no known antigen specificity. No clone much larger than this one lies a single base away; base qualities are absent. The data belong to a study of PD-1 blockade in classical Hodgkin lymphoma (dated by TCRdb to 2020 to 2021). Notes on the research overall: Nivolumab dosing was 3 mg/kg intravenously every 2 weeks, continuing until either disease progression or unacceptable toxicity. To define a peripheral blood immune signature of response to PD-1 blockade in classical Hodgkin lymphoma, the study combined TCR beta sequencing with CyTOF. What the study reported, not specific to this receptor: Trial patients achieving complete response had baseline diversity similar to newly diagnosed patients, whereas partial responders and progressors had significantly lower diversity. Newly diagnosed patients were reported to have lower baseline TCR diversity than healthy donors, and relapsed/refractory patients were reported to have lower baseline TCR diversity still. Patients starting nivolumab less than 1 year after ASCT had lower diversity and were excluded from later analyses to avoid confounding by immune reconstitution. CD4+ but not CD8+ TCR diversity rose significantly by C4D1 (p=0.0027 vs p=0.16), most apparent in complete responders (p=0.02). The study was restricted to a single clinical trial cohort, and the causes of repertoire differences, possibly disease activity or prior therapy, were left undefined.

The time point label for this specimen denotes: cycle 2 day 1 (C2D1) of nivolumab. Every trial patient had relapsed after autologous stem cell transplantation, and cohorts A, B and C differed in prior brentuximab vedotin exposure. The trial cohort was composed of about 54 patients with relapsed/refractory classical Hodgkin lymphoma, for whom complete response, partial response or progressive disease was recorded as best overall response. In the multi-cohort phase II CheckMate 205 trial, trial patients received single-agent nivolumab. An independent review committee assessed best overall response by applying the 2007 International Working Group response criteria. Trial PBMCs were collected immediately before nivolumab initiation (C1D1) and during therapy at cycle 2 day 1 and cycle 4 day 1. Peripheral blood was collected in 8 mL Vacutainer Cell Preparation Tubes, from which PBMCs were isolated by centrifugation and then cryopreserved.

The Qiagen DNeasy kit was used to extract genomic DNA from unsorted PBMCs and from the negatively selected CD4+ and CD8+ fractions. TCR beta CDR3 regions were amplified by immunoSEQ multiplex PCR using primers annealing to V and J segments. A synthetic immune receptor repertoire was used to minimize amplification bias, and any residual bias was removed computationally once sequencing was done. Processing in the source paper ran as follows. Repertoire diversity was quantified as the Shannon entropy index using custom Python scripts. Unsorted, CD4+ and CD8+ repertoires were analyzed separately, except for combined analyses in which CD4+ and CD8+ sequences were merged in silico. A clone counted as expanded when the clone's frequency after treatment rose at least 2-fold relative to C1D1, and clones undetected at baseline were given a pseudocount of 0.5. Singleton clones were defined as clones with 0 or 1 copy at C1D1, and non-singleton clones were defined as clones with 2 or more copies. Clones expanded in unsorted samples were labelled as CD4+, CD8+ or unknown by matching protein sequences in sorted samples from the same patient. Wilcoxon tests on paired samples were used to test diversity changes from C1D1 to C4D1. The immuneACCESS repertoire file appears here via TCRdb, limited to in-frame rearrangements. These files lack a portion of the clones; in checked studies, under half of the deficit traces to unresolved V genes, and the cause of the others is not known. From that table come the V and J calls and clone size; the DNA was used to work out D and trimming. This sample gives under 100,000 clones in total; around nine tenths of them show up just once. The ten biggest clones cover over 2.5% of the sample.

There are 14 amino acids in the CDR3, from cysteine to phenylalanine inclusive. The kept DNA is CDR3 alone, 42 bases in frame from the first base. V lost 3 bases and J lost 5 bases; the stretch between them is 14 bases long. CDR1 and CDR2, per the germline V gene (reference sequence), are WNHNN and SYGVQD. Specimen: peripheral blood mononuclear cells (PBMCs), collected before the second cycle of nivolumab. The receptor was isolated from a human donor with classical Hodgkin lymphoma. This chain is built from TRBV10-1 and TRBJ2-7, with the identity of the D gene unclear. The CDR3 region has the sequence CASSDRVDGHEQYF. The bases are TGCGCCAGCAGTGATCGAGTCGACGGGCACGAGCAGTACTTC.